This T cell receptor beta chain was recovered during a study of regulatory dendritic cells for organ transplantation. This clone appeared a few times. Its specificity is unknown. CFSE-labeled sorted T cells met regulatory or mature dendritic cells for more than four days. FACS sorted CD4+ or CD8+ T cells into CD45RA+ naive and CD45RO+ memory. Unmatched junction bases numbered 8, after V lost 4 bases and J lost 4 bases. This CDR3 has 15 amino acids. From germline, CDR1 is SGHTA and CDR2 FQGNSA. TCRdb's table, derived via immunoSEQ multiplex PCR, lists solely in-frame clones and lacks some. The sample has about 12,000 clones, about three fifths seen once.

The chain couples TRBV7-2 to TRBJ1-2; 8 bases line up with TRBD1. This clonotype was obtained from a human donor in good health. The sample taken for sequencing was naive CD8+ T cells from blood cultured with dendritic cells. Subset reported: CD45RA+ naive T cells. CDR3 region: CASSSLTGGSYGYTF. In DNA, the CDR3 is TGTGCCAGCAGCTCCCTTACAGGGGGTAGCTATGGCTACACCTTC.